This T cell receptor beta chain was found in a study of T cells in Graves' hyperthyroidism and ophthalmopathy. Study-wide context: Staff took peripheral blood when the initial diagnosis was made, before any treatment began. Study-wide results and limits: Blood also contained most expanded thyroid clonotypes above 0.001.

Fresh peripheral blood, about 9.9 ml, yielded the PBMCs. Ten or more counts support this clonotype. Antigen specificity is unknown. Researchers amplified the TCR beta CDR3 regions from RNA transcripts. Primed by the HTBI set, a first-round RT-PCR was run on the TCR CDR3. One entry per CDR3 protein, called by TCRdb with MiXCR from the multiplex PCR reads. The data show 370,000 or so distinct CDR3 sequences, approximately 14% seen once. Sequencing used blood. This receptor was obtained from a woman aged 18-35 years with Graves' hyperthyroidism that later progressed to Graves' ophthalmopathy.

The CDR3 bases are TGCAGTGCTAGATCGGGCGGGATGAATGTATGGACCCAGTACTTC. Its protein is CSARSGGMNVWTQYF. This chain links TRBV20-1 with TRBJ2-5; possible D gene TRBD2, 6 bases. Trimming removed 2 bases at V and 7 bases at J, with 20 bases between. This CDR3 region has 15 residues. Germline assignment: CDR1 DFQATT and CDR2 SNEGSKA (reference sequence).